The clone carrying this T cell receptor beta chain was counted a single time. No antigen is known for it. This sample was included in a study of OX40 agonist ivuxolimab in advanced cancers. Study-level findings and limits: At 0.1 to 3.0 mg/kg, CD4+ and CD8+ blood T cells expanded clonally by week 6. Among expanded peripheral T cells, antigen specificity went undetermined.

In germline, CDR1 is SGHNT, CDR2 YYREEE (reference sequence). V was trimmed by 0 bases and J by 7 bases, leaving 20 bases between them. The CDR3 totals 18 residues. This table comes from immunoSEQ multiplex PCR, and its TCRdb copy is limited to in-frame clones, with some not included. The sample records fewer than 70,000 clones, approximately 82% being singletons. The input for sequencing was CD4+ or CD8+ T cells sorted from blood, taken in a trial of the OX40 agonist ivuxolimab. This sequence joins TRBV5-4 and TRBJ1-6; D uncertain. The TCR originated in an adult with an advanced solid tumor such as melanoma, head and neck, liver or kidney cancer. The CDR3 nucleotides are TGTGCCAGCAGCTTGGTTCTCATTCCGGGGAGGACGAATTCACCCCTCCACTTT. It yields the protein CASSLVLIPGRTNSPLHF.